Included here is one T cell receptor (beta chain) sequence, with context. Its antigen is not known. The data were taken from a study of T cell responses to AZD1222 COVID-19 vaccine. Only in-frame clones appear in the TCRdb table, and some are missing; sequencing was by immunoSEQ multiplex PCR. The sample lists about 140,000 clones, approximately 90% occurring once. General study points: Vaccine-related CD4 TCRs covered spike, predominating at 160-218 and 743-854.

The CDR3 covers 13 residues. Trimming removed 6 bases at V and 1 base at J, with 9 bases between. The V and J genes are TRBV12-3 or TRBV12-4 and TRBJ1-1; D gene uncertain. This sample comprised peripheral blood, obtained on day 0 of AZD1222 vaccination. The origin of this receptor is an adult in good health. CDR3 sequence: CASSLTTNTEAFF. The CDR3 DNA follows: TGTGCCAGCAGCCTCACAACGAACACTGAAGCTTTCTTT.